This T cell receptor (beta chain) was obtained from a study of blood T cell repertoires in COVID-19. TCRdb's copy holds only in-frame clones and misses some; the assay was immunoSEQ multiplex PCR. The table lists roughly 310,000 clones, 88% of them singletons. The V end was cut by 0 bases, the J end by 2 bases, with 18 bases between. Germline V CDR1 and CDR2: SGHRS, YFSETQ. This CDR3 has 19 residues. Sequenced: peripheral blood. The rearrangement uses TRBV5-1 and TRBJ2-6; the D gene is possibly TRBD1 (5 bases). The TCR comes from a woman aged 50 to 60 with active or convalescent COVID-19. Here the CDR3 reads CASSLVQGLRSPGANVLTF. CDR3 bases: TGCGCCAGCAGCTTGGTCCAGGGTCTTAGGAGCCCTGGGGCCAACGTCCTGACTTTC.